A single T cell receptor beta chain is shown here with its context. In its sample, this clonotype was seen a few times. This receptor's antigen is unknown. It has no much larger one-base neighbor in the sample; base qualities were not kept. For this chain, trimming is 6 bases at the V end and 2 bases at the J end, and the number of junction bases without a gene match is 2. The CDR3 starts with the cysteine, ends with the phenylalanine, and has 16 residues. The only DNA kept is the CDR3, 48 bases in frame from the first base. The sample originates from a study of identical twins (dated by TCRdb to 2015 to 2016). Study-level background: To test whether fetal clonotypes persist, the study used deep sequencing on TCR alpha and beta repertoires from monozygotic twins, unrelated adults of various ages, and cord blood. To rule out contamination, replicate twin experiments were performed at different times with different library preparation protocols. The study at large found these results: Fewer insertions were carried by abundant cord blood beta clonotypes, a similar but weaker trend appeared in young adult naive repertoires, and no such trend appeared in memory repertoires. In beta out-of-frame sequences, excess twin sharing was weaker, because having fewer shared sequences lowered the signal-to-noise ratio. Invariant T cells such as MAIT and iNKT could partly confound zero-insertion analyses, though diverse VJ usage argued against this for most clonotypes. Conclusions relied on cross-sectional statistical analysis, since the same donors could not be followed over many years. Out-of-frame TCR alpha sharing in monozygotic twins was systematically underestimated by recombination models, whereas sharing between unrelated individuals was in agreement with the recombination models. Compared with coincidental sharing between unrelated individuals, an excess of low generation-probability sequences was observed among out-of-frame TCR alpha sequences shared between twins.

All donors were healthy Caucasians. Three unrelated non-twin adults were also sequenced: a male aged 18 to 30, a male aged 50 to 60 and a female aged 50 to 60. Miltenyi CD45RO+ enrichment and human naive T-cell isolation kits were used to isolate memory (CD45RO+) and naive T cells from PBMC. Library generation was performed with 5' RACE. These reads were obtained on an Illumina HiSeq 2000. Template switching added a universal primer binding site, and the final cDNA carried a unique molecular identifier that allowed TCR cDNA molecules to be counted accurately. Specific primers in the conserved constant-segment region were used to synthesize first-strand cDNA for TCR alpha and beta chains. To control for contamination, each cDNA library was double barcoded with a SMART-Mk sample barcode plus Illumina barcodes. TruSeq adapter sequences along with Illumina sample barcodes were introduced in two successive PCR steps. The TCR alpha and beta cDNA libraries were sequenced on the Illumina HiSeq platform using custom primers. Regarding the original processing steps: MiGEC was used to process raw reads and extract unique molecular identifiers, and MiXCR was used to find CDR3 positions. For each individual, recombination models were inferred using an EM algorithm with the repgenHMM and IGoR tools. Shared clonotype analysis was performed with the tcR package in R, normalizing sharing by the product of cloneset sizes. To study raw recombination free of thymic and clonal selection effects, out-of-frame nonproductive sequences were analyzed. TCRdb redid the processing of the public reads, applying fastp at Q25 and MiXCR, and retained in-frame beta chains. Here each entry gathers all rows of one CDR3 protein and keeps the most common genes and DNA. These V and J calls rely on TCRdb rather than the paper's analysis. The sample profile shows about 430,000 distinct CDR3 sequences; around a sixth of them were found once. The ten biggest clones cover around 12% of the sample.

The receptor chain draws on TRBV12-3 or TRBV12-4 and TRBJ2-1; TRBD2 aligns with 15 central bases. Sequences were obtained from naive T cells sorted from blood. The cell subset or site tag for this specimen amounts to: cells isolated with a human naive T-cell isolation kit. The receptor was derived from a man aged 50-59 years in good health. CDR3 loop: CASRGLAGGPYNEQFF. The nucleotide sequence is TGTGCCAGCAGGGGACTAGCGGGAGGCCCCTACAATGAGCAGTTCTTC.